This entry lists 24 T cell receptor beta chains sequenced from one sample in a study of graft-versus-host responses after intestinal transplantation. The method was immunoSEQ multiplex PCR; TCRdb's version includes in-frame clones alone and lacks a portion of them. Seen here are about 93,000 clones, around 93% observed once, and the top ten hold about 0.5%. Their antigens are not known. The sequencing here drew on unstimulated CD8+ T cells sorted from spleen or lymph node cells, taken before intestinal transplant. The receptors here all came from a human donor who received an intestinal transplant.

The chain's CDR3 is CASSLSGTLSSYNSPLHF. DNA of the CDR3: TGCGCCAGCAGCCTATCCGGGACTTTGAGCTCCTATAATTCACCCCTCCACTTT. This chain joins TRBV4-1 and TRBJ1-6; D perhaps matches TRBD1 (5 bases). V dropped 4 bases and J dropped 0 bases, with 16 bases sitting between them. Germline CDR1 is MGHRA and CDR2 is YSYEKL. The CDR3 contains 18 residues.

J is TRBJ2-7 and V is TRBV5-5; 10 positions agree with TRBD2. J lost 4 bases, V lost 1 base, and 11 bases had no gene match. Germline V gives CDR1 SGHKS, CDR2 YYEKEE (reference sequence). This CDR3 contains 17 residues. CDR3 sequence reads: CASSLLSSGGSGYEQYF. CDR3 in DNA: TGTGCCAGCAGCTTGTTGTCTAGCGGGGGCAGTGGGTACGAGCAGTACTTC.

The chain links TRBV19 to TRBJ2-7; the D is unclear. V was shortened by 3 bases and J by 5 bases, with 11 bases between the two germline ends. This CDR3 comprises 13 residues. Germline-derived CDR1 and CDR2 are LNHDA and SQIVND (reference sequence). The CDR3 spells CASSIAGFHEQYF. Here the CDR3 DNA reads TGTGCCAGTAGTATTGCAGGATTTCACGAGCAGTACTTC.

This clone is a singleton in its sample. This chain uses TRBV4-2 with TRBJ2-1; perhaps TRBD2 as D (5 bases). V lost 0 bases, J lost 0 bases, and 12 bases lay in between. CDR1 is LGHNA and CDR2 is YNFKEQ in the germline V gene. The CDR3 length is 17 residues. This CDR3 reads CASSQEEGLSSYNEQFF. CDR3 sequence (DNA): TGTGCCAGCAGCCAAGAAGAGGGTTTGAGCTCCTACAATGAGCAGTTCTTC.

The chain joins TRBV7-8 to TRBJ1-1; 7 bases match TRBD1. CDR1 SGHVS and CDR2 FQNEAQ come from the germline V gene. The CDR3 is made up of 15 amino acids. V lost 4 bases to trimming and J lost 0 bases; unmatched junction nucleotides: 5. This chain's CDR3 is CASSSAGQLNTEAFF. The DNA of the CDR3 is TGTGCCAGCAGCTCCGCGGGACAGCTGAACACTGAAGCTTTCTTT.

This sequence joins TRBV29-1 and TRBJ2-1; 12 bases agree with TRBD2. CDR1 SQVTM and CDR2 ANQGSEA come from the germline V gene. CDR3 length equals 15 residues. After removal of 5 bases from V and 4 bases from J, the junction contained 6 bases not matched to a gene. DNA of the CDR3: TGCAGCGTTCGTCTAGCGGGGGGGCGTTACAATGAGCAGTTCTTC. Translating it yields CSVRLAGGRYNEQFF.

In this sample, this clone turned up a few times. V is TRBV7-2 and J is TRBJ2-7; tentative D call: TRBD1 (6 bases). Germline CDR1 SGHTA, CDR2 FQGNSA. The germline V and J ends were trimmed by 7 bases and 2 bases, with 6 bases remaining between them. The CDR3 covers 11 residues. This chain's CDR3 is CASTGAYEQYF. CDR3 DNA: TGTGCCAGCACAGGGGCCTACGAGCAGTACTTC.

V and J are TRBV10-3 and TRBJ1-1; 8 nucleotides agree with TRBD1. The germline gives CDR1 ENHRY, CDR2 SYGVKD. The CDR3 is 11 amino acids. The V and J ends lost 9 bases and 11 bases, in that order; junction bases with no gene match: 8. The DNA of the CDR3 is TGTGCCATTGGGGCGACAGGGGCTGCTTTCTTT. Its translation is CAIGATGAAFF.

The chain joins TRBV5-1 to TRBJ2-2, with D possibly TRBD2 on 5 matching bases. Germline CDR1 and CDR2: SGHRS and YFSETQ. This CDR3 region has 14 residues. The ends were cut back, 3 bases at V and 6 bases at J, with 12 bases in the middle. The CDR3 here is CASSSGPGAGELFF. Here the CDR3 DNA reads TGCGCCAGCAGCTCAGGACCCGGGGCCGGGGAGCTGTTTTTT.

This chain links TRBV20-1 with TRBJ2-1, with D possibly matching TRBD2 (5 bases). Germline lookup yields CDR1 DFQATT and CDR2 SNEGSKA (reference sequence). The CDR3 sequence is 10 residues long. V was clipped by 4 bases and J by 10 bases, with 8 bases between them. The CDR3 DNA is TGCAGTGCTACTCCTAGCGAGCAGTTCTTC. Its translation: CSATPSEQFF.

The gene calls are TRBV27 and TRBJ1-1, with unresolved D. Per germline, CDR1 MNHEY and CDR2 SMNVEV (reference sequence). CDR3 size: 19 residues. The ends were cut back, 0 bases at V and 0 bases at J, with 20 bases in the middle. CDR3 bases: TGTGCCAGCAGTTTATCCTCCCCCTTTTTGGTGGCCATGAACACTGAAGCTTTCTTT. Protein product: CASSLSSPFLVAMNTEAFF.

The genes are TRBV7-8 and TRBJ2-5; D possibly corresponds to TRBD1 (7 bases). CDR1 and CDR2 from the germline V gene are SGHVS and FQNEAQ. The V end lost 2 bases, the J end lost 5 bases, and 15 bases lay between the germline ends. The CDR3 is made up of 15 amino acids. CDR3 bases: TGTGCCAGCAGCTTATGGGGCCAGGGGGGTGAGACCCAGTACTTC. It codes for CASSLWGQGGETQYF. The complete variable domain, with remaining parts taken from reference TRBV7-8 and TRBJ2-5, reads GAGVSQSPRYKVAKRGQDVALRCDPISGHVSLFWYQQALGQGPEFLTYFQNEAQLDKSGLPSDRFFAERPEGSVSTLKIQRTQQEDSAVYLCASSLWGQGGETQYFGPGTRLLVL.

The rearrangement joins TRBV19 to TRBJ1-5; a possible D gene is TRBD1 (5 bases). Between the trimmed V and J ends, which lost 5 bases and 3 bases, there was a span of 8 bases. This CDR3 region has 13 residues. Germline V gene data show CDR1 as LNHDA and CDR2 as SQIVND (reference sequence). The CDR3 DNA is TGTGCCAGTAGTCAGGGTAACAATCAGCCCCAGCATTTT. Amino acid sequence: CASSQGNNQPQHF.

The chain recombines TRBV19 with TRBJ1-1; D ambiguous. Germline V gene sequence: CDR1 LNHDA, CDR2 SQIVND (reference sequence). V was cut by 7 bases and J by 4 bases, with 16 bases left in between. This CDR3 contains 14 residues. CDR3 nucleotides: TGTGCCAGTAAGTCTTCCGCCCTGAGCACTGAAGCTTTCTTT. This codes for CASKSSALSTEAFF.

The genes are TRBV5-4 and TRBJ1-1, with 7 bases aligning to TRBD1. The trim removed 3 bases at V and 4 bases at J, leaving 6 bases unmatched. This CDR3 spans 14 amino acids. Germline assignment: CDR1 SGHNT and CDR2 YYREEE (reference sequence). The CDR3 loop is CASSSRGGGTEAFF. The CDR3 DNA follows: TGTGCCAGCAGCTCAAGAGGGGGCGGCACTGAAGCTTTCTTT.

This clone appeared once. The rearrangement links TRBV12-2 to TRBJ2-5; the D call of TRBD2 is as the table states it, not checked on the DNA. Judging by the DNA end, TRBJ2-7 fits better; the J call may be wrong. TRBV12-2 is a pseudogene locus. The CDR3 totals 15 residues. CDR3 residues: CASRCGLAGVYEQYF. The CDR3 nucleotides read TGTGCAAGTCGCTGCGGACTAGCGGGAGTCTACGAGCAGTACTTC.

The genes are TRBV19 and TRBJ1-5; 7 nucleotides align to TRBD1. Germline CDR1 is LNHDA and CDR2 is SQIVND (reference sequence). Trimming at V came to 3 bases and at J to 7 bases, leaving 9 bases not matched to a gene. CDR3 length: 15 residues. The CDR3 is CASSMGSGGWQPQHF. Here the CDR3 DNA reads TGTGCCAGTAGTATGGGCTCAGGGGGTTGGCAGCCCCAGCATTTT.

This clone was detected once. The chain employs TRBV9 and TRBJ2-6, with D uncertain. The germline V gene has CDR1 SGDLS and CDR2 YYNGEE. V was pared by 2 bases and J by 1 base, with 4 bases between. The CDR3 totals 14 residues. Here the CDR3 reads CASSVESGANVLTF. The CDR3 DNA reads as TGTGCCAGCAGCGTCGAGTCTGGGGCCAACGTCCTGACTTTC.

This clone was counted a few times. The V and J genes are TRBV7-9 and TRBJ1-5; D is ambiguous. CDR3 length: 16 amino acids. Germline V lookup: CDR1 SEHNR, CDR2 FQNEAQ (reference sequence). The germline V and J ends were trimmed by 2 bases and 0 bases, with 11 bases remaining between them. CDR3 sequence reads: CASSLTGLNSNQPQHF. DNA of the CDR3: TGTGCCAGCAGCTTAACCGGACTGAATAGCAATCAGCCCCAGCATTTT.

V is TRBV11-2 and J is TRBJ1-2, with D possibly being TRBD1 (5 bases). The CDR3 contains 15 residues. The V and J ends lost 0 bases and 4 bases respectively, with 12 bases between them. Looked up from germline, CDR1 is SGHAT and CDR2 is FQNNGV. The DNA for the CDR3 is TGTGCCAGCAGCTTAGAGAGTGCAGGGTCCTATGGCTACACCTTC. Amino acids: CASSLESAGSYGYTF.

Here the CDR3 reads CSVVRSTGATTEAFF. The CDR3 DNA is TGCAGCGTTGTTCGATCGACAGGGGCGACCACTGAAGCTTTCTTT. The J gene is TRBJ1-1, the V gene TRBV29-1, with 8 bases lining up with TRBD1. V trimming: 4 bases; J trimming: 4 bases; junction bases outside the gene matches: 11. The CDR3 runs 15 residues. In germline, CDR1 is SQVTM, CDR2 ANQGSEA.

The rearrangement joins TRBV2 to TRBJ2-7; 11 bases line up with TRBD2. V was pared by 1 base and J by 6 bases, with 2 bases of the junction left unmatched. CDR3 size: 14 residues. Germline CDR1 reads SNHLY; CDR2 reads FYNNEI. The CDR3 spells CASSEVSGGVEQYF. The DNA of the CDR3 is TGTGCCAGCAGTGAAGTTAGCGGGGGGGTCGAGCAGTACTTC. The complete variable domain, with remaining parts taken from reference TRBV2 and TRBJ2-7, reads EPEVTQTPSHQVTQMGQEVILRCVPISNHLYFYWYRQILGQKVEFLVSFYNNEISEKSEIFDDQFSVERPDGSNFTLKIRSTKLEDSAMYFCASSEVSGGVEQYFGPGTRLTVT.

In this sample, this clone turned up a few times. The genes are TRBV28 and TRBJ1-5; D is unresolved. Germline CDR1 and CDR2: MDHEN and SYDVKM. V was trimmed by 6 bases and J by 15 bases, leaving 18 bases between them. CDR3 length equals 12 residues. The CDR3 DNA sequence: TGTGCCAGCAGGTTCGGCCTAGACGTGCTGCATTTT. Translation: CASRFGLDVLHF.

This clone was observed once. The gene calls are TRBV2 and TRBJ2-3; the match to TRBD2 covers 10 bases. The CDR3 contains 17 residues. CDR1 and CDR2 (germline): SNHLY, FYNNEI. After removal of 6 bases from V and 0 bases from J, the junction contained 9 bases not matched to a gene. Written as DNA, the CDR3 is TGTGCCAGCAGGCAGGAGATGGGACTAGCGAGCACAGATACGCAGTATTTT. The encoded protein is CASRQEMGLASTDTQYF. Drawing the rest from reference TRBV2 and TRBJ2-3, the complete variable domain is EPEVTQTPSHQVTQMGQEVILRCVPISNHLYFYWYRQILGQKVEFLVSFYNNEISEKSEIFDDQFSVERPDGSNFTLKIRSTKLEDSAMYFCASRQEMGLASTDTQYFGPGTRLTVL.